This T cell receptor beta chain was identified in a study of cytomegalovirus exposure and HLA in healthy donors. Study-wide background: Out of about 180 million T cells, an earlier analysis found roughly 100 million unique TCR beta sequences in total.

The PCR had 60 Vbeta and 13 Jbeta primers. Using immunoSEQ multiplex PCR, the repertoire was profiled, and TCRdb retains in-frame clones only, with some absent. Here the sample spans 120,000 to 150,000 clones, around 80% being singletons. This clone was counted a single time. What it recognizes is unknown. This CDR3 comprises 15 residues. Germline V CDR1 and CDR2: MGHRA, YSYEKL. Trimming pared 2 bases from V and 2 bases from J, leaving 13 bases between. General study findings and limits: Later analysis associated a missense DCLRE1C variant with TCR beta V- and J-gene trimming.

Sequenced input: PBMCs. The receptor comes from a man aged 40-50 years in good health and CMV-seronegative. The genes are TRBV4-1 and TRBJ2-7; D perhaps matches TRBD2 (5 bases). The CDR3 sequence: CASSQSWSGAYEQYF. The DNA of the CDR3 is TGCGCCAGCAGCCAAAGTTGGAGCGGCGCCTACGAGCAGTACTTC.